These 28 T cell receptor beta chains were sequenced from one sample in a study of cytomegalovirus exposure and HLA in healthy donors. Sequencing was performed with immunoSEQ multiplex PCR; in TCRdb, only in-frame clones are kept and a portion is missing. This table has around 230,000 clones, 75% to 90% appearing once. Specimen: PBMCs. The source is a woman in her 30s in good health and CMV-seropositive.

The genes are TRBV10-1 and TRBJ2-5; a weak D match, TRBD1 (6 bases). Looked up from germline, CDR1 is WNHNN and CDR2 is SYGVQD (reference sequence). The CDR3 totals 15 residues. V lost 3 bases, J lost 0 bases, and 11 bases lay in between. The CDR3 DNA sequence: TGCGCCAGCAGTGACCCAGGGGAGAACCAAGAGACCCAGTACTTC. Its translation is CASSDPGENQETQYF.

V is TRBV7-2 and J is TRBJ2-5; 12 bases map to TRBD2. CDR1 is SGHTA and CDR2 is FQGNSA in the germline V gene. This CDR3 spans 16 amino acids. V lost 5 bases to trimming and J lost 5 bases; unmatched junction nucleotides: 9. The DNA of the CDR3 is TGTGCCAGCAGCGATCAAGGACTAGCGGGATGGGAGACCCAGTACTTC. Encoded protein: CASSDQGLAGWETQYF.

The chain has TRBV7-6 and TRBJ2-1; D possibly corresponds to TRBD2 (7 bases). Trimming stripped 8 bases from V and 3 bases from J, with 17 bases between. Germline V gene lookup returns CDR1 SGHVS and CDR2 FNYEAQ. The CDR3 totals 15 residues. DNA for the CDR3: TGTGCCAGCCGCAGGGGAGGGAATGACTACAATGAGCAGTTCTTC. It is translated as CASRRGGNDYNEQFF.

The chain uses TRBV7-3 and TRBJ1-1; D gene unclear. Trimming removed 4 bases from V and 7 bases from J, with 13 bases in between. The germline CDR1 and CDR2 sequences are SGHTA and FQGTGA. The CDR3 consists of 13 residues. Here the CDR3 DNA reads TGTGCCAGCAGCTACGGCGAGGACTTTGAAGCTTTCTTT. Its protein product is CASSYGEDFEAFF.

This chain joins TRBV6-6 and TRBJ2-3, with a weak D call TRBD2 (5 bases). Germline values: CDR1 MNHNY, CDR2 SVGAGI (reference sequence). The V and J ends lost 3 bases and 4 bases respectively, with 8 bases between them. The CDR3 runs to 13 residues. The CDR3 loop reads CASSYSSSDTQYF. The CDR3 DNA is TGTGCCAGCAGTTATTCTAGCTCAGATACGCAGTATTTT.

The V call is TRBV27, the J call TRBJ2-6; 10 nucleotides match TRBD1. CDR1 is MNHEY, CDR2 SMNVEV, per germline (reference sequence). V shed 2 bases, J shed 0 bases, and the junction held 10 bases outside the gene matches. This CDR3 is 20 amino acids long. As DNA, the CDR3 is TGTGCCAGCAGTTTAACTCTCGACAGGGGGCTCTCCTCTGGGGCCAACGTCCTGACTTTC. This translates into CASSLTLDRGLSSGANVLTF.

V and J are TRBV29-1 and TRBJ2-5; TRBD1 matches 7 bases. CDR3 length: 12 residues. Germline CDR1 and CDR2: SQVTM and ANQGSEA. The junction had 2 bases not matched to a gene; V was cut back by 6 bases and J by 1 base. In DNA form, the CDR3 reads TGCAGCGTCGGGACAGCCCAAGAGACCCAGTACTTC. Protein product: CSVGTAQETQYF. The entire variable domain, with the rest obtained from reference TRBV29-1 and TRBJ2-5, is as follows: SAVISQKPSRDICQRGTSLTIQCQVDSQVTMMFWYRQQPGQSLTLIATANQGSEATYESGFVIDKFPISRPNLTFSTLTVSNMSPEDSSIYLCSVGTAQETQYFGPGTRLLVL.

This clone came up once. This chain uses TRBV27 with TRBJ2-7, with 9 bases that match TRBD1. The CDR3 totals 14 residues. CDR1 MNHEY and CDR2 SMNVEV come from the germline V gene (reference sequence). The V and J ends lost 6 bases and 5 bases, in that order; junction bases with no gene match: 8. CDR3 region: CASRTGGAVDEQYF. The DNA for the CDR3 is TGTGCCAGCAGAACAGGGGGCGCAGTGGACGAGCAGTACTTC.

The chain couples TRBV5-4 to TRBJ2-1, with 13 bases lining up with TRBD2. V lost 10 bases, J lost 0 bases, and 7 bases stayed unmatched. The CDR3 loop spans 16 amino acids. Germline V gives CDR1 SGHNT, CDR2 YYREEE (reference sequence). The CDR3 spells CAGGLAGRSSYNEQFF. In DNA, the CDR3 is TGTGCCGGGGGACTAGCGGGACGGAGCTCCTACAATGAGCAGTTCTTC.

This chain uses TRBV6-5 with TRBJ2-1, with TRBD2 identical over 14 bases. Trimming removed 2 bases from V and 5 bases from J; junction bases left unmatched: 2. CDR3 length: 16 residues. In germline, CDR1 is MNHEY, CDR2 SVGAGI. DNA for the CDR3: TGTGCCAGCAGTTACGAGGGACTAGCGGGGGACAATGAGCAGTTCTTC. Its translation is CASSYEGLAGDNEQFF.

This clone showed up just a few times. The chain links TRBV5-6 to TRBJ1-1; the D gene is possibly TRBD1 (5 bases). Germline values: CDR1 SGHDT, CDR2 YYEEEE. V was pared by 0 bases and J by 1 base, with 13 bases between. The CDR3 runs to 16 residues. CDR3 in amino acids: CASSLDLGGRNTEAFF. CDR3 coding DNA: TGTGCCAGCAGCTTGGATTTGGGGGGGAGGAACACTGAAGCTTTCTTT.

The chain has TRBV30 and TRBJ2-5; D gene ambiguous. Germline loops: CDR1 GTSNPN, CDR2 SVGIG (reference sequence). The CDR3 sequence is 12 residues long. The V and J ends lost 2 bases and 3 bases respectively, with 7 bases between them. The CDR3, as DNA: TGTGCCTGGAGTTCGTATGAAGAGACCCAGTACTTC. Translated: CAWSSYEETQYF. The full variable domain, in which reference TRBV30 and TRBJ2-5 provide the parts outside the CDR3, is SQTIHQWPATLVQPVGSPLSLECTVEGTSNPNLYWYRQAAGRGLQLLFYSVGIGQISSEVPQNLSASRPQDRQFILSSKKLLLSDSGFYLCAWSSYEETQYFGPGTRLLVL.

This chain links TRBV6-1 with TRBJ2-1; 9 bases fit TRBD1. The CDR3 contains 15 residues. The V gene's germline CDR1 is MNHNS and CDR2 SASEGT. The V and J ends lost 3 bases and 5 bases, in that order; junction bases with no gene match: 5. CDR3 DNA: TGTGCCAGCAGTGAGGACAGGGGAACCCACAATGAGCAGTTCTTC. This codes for CASSEDRGTHNEQFF.

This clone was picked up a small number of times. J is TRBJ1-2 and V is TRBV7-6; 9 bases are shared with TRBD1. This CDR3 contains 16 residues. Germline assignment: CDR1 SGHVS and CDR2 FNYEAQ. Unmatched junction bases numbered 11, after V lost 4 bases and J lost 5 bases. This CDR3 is CASSSSRDRDRYGYTF. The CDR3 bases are TGTGCCAGCAGCTCCAGCAGGGACAGGGATCGGTATGGCTACACCTTC. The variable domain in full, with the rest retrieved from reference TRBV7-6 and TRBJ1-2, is GAGVSQSPRYKVTKRGQDVALRCDPISGHVSLYWYRQALGQGPEFLTYFNYEAQQDKSGLPNDRFSAERPEGSISTLTIQRTEQRDSAMYRCASSSSRDRDRYGYTFGSGTRLTVV.

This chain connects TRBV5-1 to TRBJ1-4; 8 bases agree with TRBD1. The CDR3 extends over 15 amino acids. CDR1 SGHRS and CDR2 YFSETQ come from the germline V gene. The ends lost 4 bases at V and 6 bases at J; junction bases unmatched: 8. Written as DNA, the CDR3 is TGCGCCAGCAGCACCCAGGGGGCACTGTATGAAAAACTGTTTTTT. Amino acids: CASSTQGALYEKLFF.

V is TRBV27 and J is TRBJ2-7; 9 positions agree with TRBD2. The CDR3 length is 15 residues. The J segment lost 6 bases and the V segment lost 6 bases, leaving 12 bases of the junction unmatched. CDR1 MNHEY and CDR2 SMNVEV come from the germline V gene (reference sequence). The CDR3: CASRIAGEGFGEQYF. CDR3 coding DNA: TGTGCCAGCAGAATAGCGGGAGAGGGTTTTGGCGAGCAGTACTTC.

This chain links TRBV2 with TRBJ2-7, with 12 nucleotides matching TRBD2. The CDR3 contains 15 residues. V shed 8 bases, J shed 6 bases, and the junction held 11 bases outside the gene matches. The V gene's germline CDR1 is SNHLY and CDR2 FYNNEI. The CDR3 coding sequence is TGTGCCAGCTTTACCCGCCTAGCGGGAGGGGCCGAGCAGTACTTC. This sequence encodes CASFTRLAGGAEQYF.

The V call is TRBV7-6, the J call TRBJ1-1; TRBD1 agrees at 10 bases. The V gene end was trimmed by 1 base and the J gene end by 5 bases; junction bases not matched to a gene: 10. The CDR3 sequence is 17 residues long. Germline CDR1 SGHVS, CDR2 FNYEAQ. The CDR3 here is CASSLVTPGQGRTEAFF. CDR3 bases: TGTGCCAGCAGCTTAGTTACCCCGGGACAGGGGCGAACTGAAGCTTTCTTT.

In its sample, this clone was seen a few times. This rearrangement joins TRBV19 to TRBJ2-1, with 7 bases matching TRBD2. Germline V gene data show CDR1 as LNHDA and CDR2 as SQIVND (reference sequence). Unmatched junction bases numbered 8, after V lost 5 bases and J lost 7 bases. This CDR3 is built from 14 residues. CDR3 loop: CASSSRASGNEQFF. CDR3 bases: TGTGCCAGTAGTTCCCGGGCTAGCGGTAATGAGCAGTTCTTC.

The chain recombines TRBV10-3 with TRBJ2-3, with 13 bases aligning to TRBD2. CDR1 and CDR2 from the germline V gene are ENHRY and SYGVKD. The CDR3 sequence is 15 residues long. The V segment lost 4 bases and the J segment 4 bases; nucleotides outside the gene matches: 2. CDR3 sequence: CAISVGLAGADTQYF. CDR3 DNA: TGTGCCATCAGTGTCGGACTAGCGGGAGCAGATACGCAGTATTTT.

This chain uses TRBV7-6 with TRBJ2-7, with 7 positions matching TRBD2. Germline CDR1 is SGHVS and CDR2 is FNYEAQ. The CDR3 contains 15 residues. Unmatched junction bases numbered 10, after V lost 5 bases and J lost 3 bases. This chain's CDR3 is CASSREASPLYEQYF. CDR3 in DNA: TGTGCCAGCAGCCGGGAGGCTAGCCCCCTCTACGAGCAGTACTTC.

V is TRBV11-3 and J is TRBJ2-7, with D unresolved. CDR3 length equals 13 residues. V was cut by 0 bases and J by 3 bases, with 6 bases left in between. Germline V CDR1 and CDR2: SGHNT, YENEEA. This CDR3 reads CASSLDSLYEQYF. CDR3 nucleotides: TGTGCCAGCAGCTTAGATAGTCTCTACGAGCAGTACTTC.

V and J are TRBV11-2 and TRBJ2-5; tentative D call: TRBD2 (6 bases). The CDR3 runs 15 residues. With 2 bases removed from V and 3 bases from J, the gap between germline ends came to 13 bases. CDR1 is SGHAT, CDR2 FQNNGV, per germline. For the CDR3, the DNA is TGTGCCAGCAGCTTACTCGGGCTAGCGAAAGAGACCCAGTACTTC. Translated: CASSLLGLAKETQYF.

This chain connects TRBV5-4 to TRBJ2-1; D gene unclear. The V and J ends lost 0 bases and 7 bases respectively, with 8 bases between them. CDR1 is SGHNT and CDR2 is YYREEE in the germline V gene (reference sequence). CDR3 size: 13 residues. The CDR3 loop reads CASSLDPENEQFF. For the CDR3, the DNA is TGTGCCAGCAGCTTGGACCCCGAGAATGAGCAGTTCTTC.

For the CDR3, the DNA is TGTGCCAGTAGAGGTCGGGGTGGAGGGGAAAGCCAGCCCCAGCATTTT. Translation gives CASRGRGGGESQPQHF. This chain joins TRBV19 and TRBJ1-5, with D possibly TRBD1 on 5 matching bases. Trimming removed 6 bases from V and 7 bases from J, with 22 bases in between. This CDR3 comprises 16 residues. Germline CDR1 LNHDA, CDR2 SQIVND (reference sequence).

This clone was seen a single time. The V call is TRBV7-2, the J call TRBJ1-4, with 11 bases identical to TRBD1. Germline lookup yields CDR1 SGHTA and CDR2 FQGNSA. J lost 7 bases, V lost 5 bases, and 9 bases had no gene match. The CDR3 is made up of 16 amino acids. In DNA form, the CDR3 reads TGTGCCAGCAGCACATTACAGGGGACAGGGGGTGAAAAACTGTTTTTT. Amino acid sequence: CASSTLQGTGGEKLFF.

This CDR3 reads CASSARVGLGRGGGDYEQYF. CDR3 DNA: TGTGCCAGCAGTGCCCGCGTTGGTCTCGGGAGGGGAGGGGGGGATTACGAGCAGTACTTC. The chain employs TRBV28 and TRBJ2-7, with 8 bases aligning to TRBD2. The CDR3 sequence is 20 residues long. V lost 5 bases and J lost 4; bases outside the gene matches: 25. Germline V gene lookup returns CDR1 MDHEN and CDR2 SYDVKM.

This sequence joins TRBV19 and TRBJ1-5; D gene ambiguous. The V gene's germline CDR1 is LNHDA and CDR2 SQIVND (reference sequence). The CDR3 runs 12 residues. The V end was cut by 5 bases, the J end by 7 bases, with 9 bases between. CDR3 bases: TGTGCCAGTAGTCGCCTTGAGCAGCCCCAGCATTTT. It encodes CASSRLEQPQHF.